The source of this T cell receptor (beta chain) is a study of T cells after yellow fever vaccination. Study-level background: Fractions containing few cells were prepared with SMART-Seq v4 Ultra Low Input.

The 5'RACE template-switching step produced TCR cDNA and added a universal primer site and UMIs. TCRdb independently ran MiXCR on the 5' RACE reads; one entry per CDR3 protein. Of some 560,000 distinct CDR3 sequences listed, 15% to 20% are singletons. Germline V gives CDR1 SGHRS, CDR2 YFSETQ. The CDR3 extends over 12 amino acids. Trimming cost V 0 bases and J 11 bases, with 9 bases left between them. The specimen comprised PBMCs, sampled 15 days after the yellow fever booster vaccination. The receptor was isolated from a man aged 30-40 years who received the YFV17D yellow fever vaccine. J is TRBJ2-1 and V is TRBV5-1; D gene unclear. The CDR3 bases are TGCGCCAGCAGCTTGGCCATTGGTAAGCAGTTCTTC. It encodes CASSLAIGKQFF.